The 30 T cell receptor beta chains below were found in one sample sequenced in a study of graft-versus-host responses after intestinal transplantation. These receptors' targets are unknown. The repertoire was sequenced with immunoSEQ multiplex PCR; TCRdb's copy has only in-frame clones and lacks some. The sample carries more than 100,000 clones, about 93% recorded once. Sequences were derived from unstimulated CD4+ T cells sorted from spleen or lymph node cells, sampled before intestinal transplant. Receptor source: a human donor who received an intestinal transplant.

This sequence joins TRBV27 and TRBJ2-1, with D unresolved. Germline V gene lookup returns CDR1 MNHEY and CDR2 SMNVEV (reference sequence). The CDR3 extends over 15 amino acids. Deletions cut 6 bases from V and 0 bases from J, with 12 bases between. This chain's CDR3 is CASSLDGSSYNEQFF. CDR3 coding DNA: TGTGCCAGCAGCCTAGACGGTAGCTCCTACAATGAGCAGTTCTTC.

The V gene is TRBV5-3, the J gene TRBJ2-7, with 12 bases identical to TRBD2. TRBV5-3 is placed among ORFs of uncertain function. V was clipped by 0 bases and J by 2 bases; unmatched bases: 9. This CDR3 comprises 18 residues. CDR3: CARSLANATSGSTYEQYF. The CDR3 DNA reads as TGTGCCAGAAGCTTGGCCAACGCGACTAGCGGGAGTACCTACGAGCAGTACTTC.

The rearrangement uses TRBV6-5 and TRBJ1-1; 8 bases agree with TRBD1. With V trimmed by 0 bases and J by 11 bases, 2 bases remained unmatched. Per germline, CDR1 MNHEY and CDR2 SVGAGI. The CDR3 length is 12 residues. CDR3 nucleotide sequence: TGTGCCAGCAGTTACTCGACAGGGGTCGCTTTCTTT. Translating it yields CASSYSTGVAFF.

This chain uses TRBV5-1 with TRBJ1-1, with TRBD1 matching 10 bases. Trimming at V came to 0 bases and at J to 5 bases, leaving 4 bases not matched to a gene. The CDR3 is made up of 15 amino acids. Germline V gene lookup returns CDR1 SGHRS and CDR2 YFSETQ. Here the CDR3 DNA reads TGCGCCAGCAGCTTGGGGGACAGGGGTTGGACTGAAGCTTTCTTT. Protein sequence: CASSLGDRGWTEAFF.

This chain connects TRBV5-1 to TRBJ2-7; 9 bases are shared with TRBD1. CDR3 length equals 15 residues. J gave up 3 bases and V 1 base, and 5 bases lay outside the gene matches. Per the germline V gene, CDR1 is SGHRS and CDR2 is YFSETQ. CDR3 sequence: CASSLLGTGIYEQYF. For the CDR3, the DNA is TGCGCCAGCAGCTTGCTCGGGACAGGGATCTACGAGCAGTACTTC.

The chain uses TRBV6-6 and TRBJ2-1; weak D call: TRBD1 (7 bases). This CDR3 comprises 16 residues. Germline values: CDR1 MNHNY, CDR2 SVGAGI (reference sequence). V gave up 4 bases and J gave up 5 bases, with 18 bases separating them. CDR3 nucleotides: TGTGCCAGCAGTTCCGTAAAAGGAGGGGGCAACAATGAGCAGTTCTTC. Its protein is CASSSVKGGGNNEQFF.

The chain links TRBV4-1 to TRBJ2-5, with 7 bases aligning to TRBD1. The J call is in doubt because the DNA end fits TRBJ2-7 better. The V gene's germline CDR1 is MGHRA and CDR2 YSYEKL. This CDR3 is 18 amino acids long. CDR3 sequence: CASSHLKGAARGLDEQYF. Written as DNA, the CDR3 is TGCGCCAGCAGCCACTTAAAAGGGGCGGCCAGGGGGTTGGACGAGCAGTACTTC.

The rearrangement joins TRBV7-9 to TRBJ2-5; 8 nucleotides agree with TRBD1. The J segment lost 0 bases and the V segment lost 5 bases, leaving 5 bases of the junction unmatched. Germline V gene lookup returns CDR1 SEHNR and CDR2 FQNEAQ (reference sequence). The length of the CDR3 is 15 residues. The CDR3 coding sequence is TGTGCCAGCAGCCGGACAGGGAGGTACCAAGAGACCCAGTACTTC. It translates to CASSRTGRYQETQYF.

The gene calls are TRBV6-6 and TRBJ1-6; the D gene is possibly TRBD1 (6 bases). The CDR3 totals 13 residues. Trimming removed 6 bases at V and 16 bases at J, with 19 bases between. CDR1 and CDR2 (germline): MNHNY, SVGAGI (reference sequence). The CDR3 sequence is CASSHGTRGELHF. CDR3 in DNA: TGTGCCAGCAGCCACGGGACAAGAGGGGAGCTCCACTTT.

J is TRBJ2-1 and V is TRBV11-3; D uncertain. V shed 2 bases and J shed 5 bases, with 4 bases lying between them. Germline loops: CDR1 SGHNT, CDR2 YENEEA. There are 12 residues in the CDR3. CDR3 amino acids: CASSLSHNEQFF. The CDR3 region has the DNA TGTGCCAGCAGCTTAAGCCACAATGAGCAGTTCTTC.

The V and J genes are TRBV11-2 and TRBJ2-7; 8 bases line up with TRBD2. The CDR3 has 16 amino acids. CDR1 and CDR2 from the germline V gene are SGHAT and FQNNGV. V shed 5 bases, J shed 1 base, and the junction held 10 bases outside the gene matches. The CDR3 here is CASSQLAVDLSYEQYF. CDR3 DNA sequence: TGTGCCAGCAGCCAACTAGCGGTAGACTTATCCTACGAGCAGTACTTC.

The chain recombines TRBV27 with TRBJ2-1; D perhaps matches TRBD2 (5 bases). Trimming pared 6 bases from V and 5 bases from J, leaving 20 bases between. Germline-derived CDR1 and CDR2 are MNHEY and SMNVEV (reference sequence). The CDR3 runs to 16 residues. The CDR3 DNA sequence: TGTGCCAGCAGACCTTTGGGGTGGGAGTCCCACAATGAGCAGTTCTTC. Translated, it gives CASRPLGWESHNEQFF.

The rearrangement joins TRBV5-1 to TRBJ2-1, with 8 bases matching TRBD1. The CDR3 is 17 residues long. V shed 4 bases, J shed 4 bases, and the junction held 13 bases outside the gene matches. In germline, CDR1 is SGHRS, CDR2 YFSETQ. The CDR3 coding sequence is TGCGCCAGCAGCAGACTCAGGGGGCCCACACCGTACAATGAGCAGTTCTTC. It codes for CASSRLRGPTPYNEQFF. The full variable domain, with the rest looked up from reference TRBV5-1 and TRBJ2-1, is KAGVTQTPRYLIKTRGQQVTLSCSPISGHRSVSWYQQTPGQGLQFLFEYFSETQRNKGNFPGRFSGRQFSNSRSEMNVSTLELGDSALYLCASSRLRGPTPYNEQFFGPGTRLTVL.

This clone was found once. The chain combines TRBV25-1 with TRBJ2-5, with 9 bases lining up with TRBD1. The J call is in doubt because the DNA end fits TRBJ2-7 better. Per the germline V gene, CDR1 is MGHDK and CDR2 is SYGVNS. The CDR3 runs 15 residues. The DNA for the CDR3 is TGTGCCAGCAAGACTTCCGGGACAGGGAATATCGAGCAGTACTTC. Protein product: CASKTSGTGNIEQYF.

This clone has just one count. J is TRBJ2-6 and V is TRBV2; D remains unclear. This CDR3 contains 14 residues. V lost 8 bases, J lost 0 bases, and 8 bases lay in between. Germline CDR1 is SNHLY and CDR2 is FYNNEI. The DNA of the CDR3 is TGTGCCAGCCTCAGACTCTCTGGGGCCAACGTCCTGACTTTC. Translated: CASLRLSGANVLTF.

The V and J genes are TRBV9 and TRBJ1-1, with D hard to call. The CDR3 is 15 amino acids. Looked up from germline, CDR1 is SGDLS and CDR2 is YYNGEE. The V and J ends lost 0 bases and 0 bases respectively, with 9 bases between them. The CDR3 bases are TGTGCCAGCAGCGTAGTGTGGGAAATGAACACTGAAGCTTTCTTT. It is translated as CASSVVWEMNTEAFF.

The chain employs TRBV28 and TRBJ1-2; D remains unclear. There are 16 residues in the CDR3. Between the trimmed V and J ends, which lost 2 bases and 2 bases, there was a span of 15 bases. The germline V gene encodes CDR1 MDHEN and CDR2 SYDVKM. The CDR3 region is CASSLVVPGGNYGYTF. In DNA form, the CDR3 reads TGTGCCAGCAGTTTAGTCGTTCCGGGCGGGAACTATGGCTACACCTTC.

The chain is built from TRBV25-1 and TRBJ2-7; D call uncertain. The CDR3 totals 15 residues. Germline lookup yields CDR1 MGHDK and CDR2 SYGVNS. Between the trimmed V and J ends, which lost 3 bases and 0 bases, there was a span of 12 bases. Here the CDR3 DNA reads TGTGCCAGCAGTGAGGCGACGGCGAGCTCCTACGAGCAGTACTTC. Amino acid sequence: CASSEATASSYEQYF.

J is TRBJ2-1 and V is TRBV27, with TRBD2 as a possible D gene (6 bases). The CDR3 has 17 amino acids. CDR1 and CDR2 from the germline V gene are MNHEY and SMNVEV (reference sequence). V was cut by 1 base and J by 5 bases, with 18 bases left in between. In nucleotides, the CDR3 is TGTGCCAGCAGTTTATATACTTGGCGGCGGGACCACAATGAGCAGTTCTTC. This sequence encodes CASSLYTWRRDHNEQFF.

This clone was recorded once. The chain links TRBV7-2 to TRBJ2-1; TRBD1 matches 9 bases. Germline CDR1 reads SGHTA; CDR2 reads FQGNSA. This CDR3 region has 17 residues. With V trimmed by 5 bases and J by 0 bases, 8 bases remained unmatched. The CDR3 loop is CASSVPGTGSSYNEQFF. CDR3 coding DNA: TGTGCCAGCAGCGTCCCCGGGACAGGGAGCTCCTACAATGAGCAGTTCTTC.

V usage is TRBV14 and J usage is TRBJ1-1, with D possibly TRBD1 on 6 matching bases. Trimming shortened V by 1 base and J by 11 bases, and 14 bases separated the two germline ends. CDR3 length: 13 residues. Looked up from germline, CDR1 is SGHDN and CDR2 is FVKESK. Here the CDR3 reads CASSQVLGGQAFF. Here the CDR3 DNA reads TGTGCCAGCAGCCAAGTCCTTGGTGGACAGGCTTTCTTT.

J is TRBJ1-2 and V is TRBV19; no definite D call. This CDR3 comprises 11 residues. CDR1 and CDR2 from the germline V gene are LNHDA and SQIVND (reference sequence). Trimming took 4 bases from V and 8 from J, leaving 8 bases between them. CDR3 protein: CASSTIGGYTF. For the CDR3, the DNA is TGTGCCAGTAGTACCATTGGGGGCTACACCTTC.

V is TRBV2 and J is TRBJ2-2, with D maybe TRBD1 (6 bases). In germline, CDR1 is SNHLY, CDR2 FYNNEI. V dropped 5 bases and J dropped 4 bases, with 11 bases sitting between them. This CDR3 has 14 amino acids. The CDR3 protein is CASSITGPTGELFF. The DNA of the CDR3 is TGTGCCAGCAGTATCACAGGGCCCACCGGGGAGCTGTTTTTT.

This chain connects TRBV11-2 to TRBJ2-7, with a possible D match to TRBD1 (5 bases). CDR1 is SGHAT, CDR2 FQNNGV, per germline. The CDR3 consists of 13 residues. Trimming stripped 8 bases from V and 1 base from J, with 12 bases between. Here the CDR3 reads CASRRQGSYEQYF. In DNA, the CDR3 is TGTGCCAGCCGCCGTCAGGGTTCCTACGAGCAGTACTTC.

The chain recombines TRBV21-1 with TRBJ2-2. TRBV21-1 is a pseudogene segment. The CDR3 extends over 15 amino acids. CDR3 DNA: TGTGCCAGCAGCCATCTCCTGATCATTGACGGGGAGCTGTTTTTT. It translates to CASSHLLIIDGELFF.

CDR3 DNA sequence: TGCAGCGTTACCGGACTACTGAACACTGAAGCTTTCTTT. Its protein product is CSVTGLLNTEAFF. The chain carries TRBV29-1 and TRBJ1-1; D not certain. The CDR3 covers 13 residues. V dropped 5 bases and J dropped 0 bases, with 10 bases sitting between them. Germline assignment: CDR1 SQVTM and CDR2 ANQGSEA.

This chain joins TRBV19 and TRBJ1-4; D perhaps matches TRBD1 (6 bases). Germline-derived CDR1 and CDR2 are LNHDA and SQIVND (reference sequence). The CDR3 contains 16 residues. Trimming left V 6 bases short and J 0 bases short, with 14 bases between. The CDR3 here is CASSTGTGTTNEKLFF. The CDR3 DNA reads TGTGCCAGTAGCACGGGAACAGGGACAACTAATGAAAAACTGTTTTTT.

The sample holds one count of this clone. J is TRBJ1-1 and V is TRBV6-5; weak D call: TRBD1 (6 bases). The CDR3 sequence is 14 residues long. Germline V gives CDR1 MNHEY, CDR2 SVGAGI. The V and J ends lost 5 bases and 3 bases respectively, with 13 bases between them. The CDR3 DNA follows: TGTGCCAGCAGTCCCAGGGGTCAGGACACTGAAGCTTTCTTT. It yields the protein CASSPRGQDTEAFF.

This clone was picked up one time. Other DNA sequences of this sample code for an identical CDR3. The chain joins TRBV5-1 to TRBJ1-1; 8 positions agree with TRBD1. V was pared by 2 bases and J by 0 bases, with 3 bases of the junction left unmatched. This CDR3 is built from 15 residues. Germline V gene sequence: CDR1 SGHRS, CDR2 YFSETQ. CDR3 sequence: CASSLRTGLNTEAFF. CDR3 nucleotide sequence: TGCGCCAGCAGCTTACGGACAGGGCTGAACACTGAAGCTTTCTTT.

The gene calls are TRBV30 and TRBJ1-1, with D unresolved. V lost 5 bases and J 1 base, leaving 23 bases between the germline ends. The germline gives CDR1 GTSNPN, CDR2 SVGIG (reference sequence). The CDR3 contains 17 residues. Written as DNA, the CDR3 is TGTGCCTGGTCAAGCGGGGAGTCTGTCCTTCCGAACACTGAAGCTTTCTTT. This translates into CAWSSGESVLPNTEAFF.